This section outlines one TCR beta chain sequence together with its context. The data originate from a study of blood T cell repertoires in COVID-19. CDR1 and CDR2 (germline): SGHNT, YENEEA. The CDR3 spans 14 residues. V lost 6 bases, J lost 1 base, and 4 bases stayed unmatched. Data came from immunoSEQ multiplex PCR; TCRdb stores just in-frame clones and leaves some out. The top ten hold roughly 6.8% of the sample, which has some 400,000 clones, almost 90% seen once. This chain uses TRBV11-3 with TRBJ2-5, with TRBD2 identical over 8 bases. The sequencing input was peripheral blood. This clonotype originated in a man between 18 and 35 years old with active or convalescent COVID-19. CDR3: CASSRGGSQETQYF. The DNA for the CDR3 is TGTGCCAGCAGTCGCGGGGGGTCCCAAGAGACCCAGTACTTC.